What follows is one T cell receptor (beta chain) and its context. There is no known antigen for this receptor. No base-level quality is on record; no much larger clone is a single base apart. Libraries came from PCR. The instrument was an Illumina HiSeq 2500. To normalize quantification of the TCRbeta repertoire, the TCR libraries were built with molecular barcoding that relied on unique molecular identifiers. Using fastp at Q25 and MiXCR, TCRdb reprocessed the public reads and kept productive beta chains. Every CDR3 protein is listed once, alongside the most common genes and DNA of its rows. The table for this sample lists around 580,000 distinct CDR3 sequences; 27% of them were counted only once. The ten largest clones represent 30% to 45% of the sample. Trimming takes 5 bases off V and 2 bases off J; junction bases not matched to a gene: 4. From the cysteine up to the phenylalanine, the CDR3 has a length of 16 residues. Only CDR3 DNA remains: 48 bases, in frame from the first base. As encoded in the germline V gene (reference sequence), CDR1 is MNHEY while CDR2 is SMNVEV.

The label giving this sample's treatment or condition can be read as: allogeneic hematopoietic cell transplantation with graft depleted of TCRalphabeta T cells and CD19 B cells. TCRalphabeta/CD19-depleted allogeneic hematopoietic cell grafts were given to the transplant recipients, all of whom were children. This sample was included in a study of T-cell reconstitution after alpha-beta-depleted transplantation in children (TCRdb year 2016). Concerning the study at large: Using TCR repertoire profiling, the study quantitatively followed how T-cell immune reconstitution unfolded in children after TCRalphabeta/CD19-depleted allogeneic hematopoietic cell transplantation. Study-level results and caveats: Apparently early alphabetaT-cell count recovery about two months after transplant reportedly relied on only several hundred rapidly expanded clones derived from non-depleted graft cells. In some patients, high TCRbeta diversity at day 60 was attributed to recipient T cells and intrathymic progenitors that had survived conditioning. Hyperexpanded clone frequencies declined over subsequent months; after one year, T-cell counts and TCRbeta diversity were mostly attributed to newly produced T cells.

The receptor comes from a boy under three years old with Wiskott-Aldrich syndrome, due to receive a stem cell transplant. Rearrangement joined TRBV27 to TRBJ2-6, and 9 junctional nucleotides match TRBD1. The sequencing here drew on PBMCs, taken before TCRalphabeta/CD19-depleted stem cell transplant. The CDR3 protein: CASSAGTGPGANVLTF. The nucleotides read TGTGCCAGCAGTGCCGGGACAGGGCCTGGGGCCAACGTCCTGACTTTC.